These 27 T cell receptor beta chains were all obtained from the same sample, sequenced in a study of blood T cell repertoires in COVID-19. Only in-frame clones appear in the TCRdb table, and some are missing; sequencing was by immunoSEQ multiplex PCR. The repertoire holds fewer than 250,000 clones, nearly 90% seen once, with more than 13% in the top ten. Sequenced material: PBMCs or T cells enriched from blood (not recorded which). These receptors were obtained from a man aged 25 to 45 who had been exposed to COVID-19.

This chain joins TRBV10-2 and TRBJ2-3, with 8 bases fitting TRBD2. Germline V gene sequence: CDR1 WSHSY, CDR2 SAAADI. The CDR3 spans 14 residues. V dropped 6 bases and J dropped 4; count of bases not matched to a gene: 6. Here the CDR3 DNA reads TGCGCCAGCAGACAACTAGCGGTATCAGATACGCAGTATTTT. Protein: CASRQLAVSDTQYF.

This chain links TRBV18 with TRBJ2-1; D possibly corresponds to TRBD1 (5 bases). Germline V gene lookup returns CDR1 KGHSH and CDR2 LQKENI. The CDR3 runs 13 residues. V lost 8 bases, J lost 5 bases, and 13 bases lay in between. The CDR3 bases are TGTGCCAGCCGACGCGACAGTGACAATGAGCAGTTCTTC. Protein: CASRRDSDNEQFF.

V is TRBV29-1 and J is TRBJ2-3, with TRBD2 identical over 8 bases. The V gene's germline CDR1 is SQVTM and CDR2 ANQGSEA. Trimming cost V 7 bases and J 0 bases; bases outside gene matches: 3. This CDR3 has 13 amino acids. As DNA, the CDR3 is TGCAGCGCAGTAGCGGGGAGCACAGATACGCAGTATTTT. It translates to CSAVAGSTDTQYF.

This clone occurred once. The genes are TRBV6-1 and TRBJ2-5; 14 bases fit TRBD2. The length of the CDR3 is 19 residues. The V and J ends lost 4 bases and 5 bases, in that order; junction bases with no gene match: 15. The germline V gene has CDR1 MNHNS and CDR2 SASEGT. In DNA, the CDR3 is TGTGCCAGCAGTGTTAAGGGAGGGACTAGCGGGGGAGGTTGGGAGACCCAGTACTTC. Translation: CASSVKGGTSGGGWETQYF.

This chain links TRBV5-4 with TRBJ1-1; D perhaps matches TRBD1 (6 bases). Deletions cut 4 bases from V and 3 bases from J, with 16 bases between. CDR3 length: 15 amino acids. The germline gives CDR1 SGHNT, CDR2 YYREEE (reference sequence). The CDR3 coding sequence is TGTGCCAGCAGCCCCTTTACAGGGACCGACACTGAAGCTTTCTTT. Its protein product is CASSPFTGTDTEAFF.

The chain carries TRBV25-1 and TRBJ1-2, with 7 bases identical to TRBD1. The V gene's germline CDR1 is MGHDK and CDR2 SYGVNS. The CDR3 runs 14 residues. The V and J ends lost 6 bases and 1 base, in that order; junction bases with no gene match: 5. CDR3 coding DNA: TGTGCCAGCAGCATACAGGGGATTAACTATGGCTACACCTTC. It translates to CASSIQGINYGYTF.

The chain couples TRBV9 to TRBJ1-2; weak D call: TRBD1 (5 bases). Germline-derived CDR1 and CDR2 are SGDLS and YYNGEE. This CDR3 region has 16 residues. The V gene lost 2 bases and the J gene lost 4 bases, with 18 bases spanning the gap. CDR3 DNA sequence: TGTGCCAGCAGCGTGGACACCTTTGTGGGTCTCTATGGCTACACCTTC. It encodes CASSVDTFVGLYGYTF.

Worth noting for this clone: The junction does not match germline at one end; this may be a read error. V usage is TRBV19 and J usage is TRBJ1-6, with a weak D call TRBD1 (6 bases). This CDR3 contains 13 residues. Germline CDR1 reads LNHDA; CDR2 reads SQIVND (reference sequence). The CDR3 sequence is CASRIDRHSPLHF. The CDR3 DNA is TGTGCCAGTAGAATAGACAGGCACTCACCCCTCCACTTT.

This chain uses TRBV10-3 with TRBJ1-1; D unresolved. CDR3 size: 14 residues. Germline CDR1 and CDR2: ENHRY and SYGVKD. V was cut by 0 bases and J by 3 bases, with 8 bases left in between. The chain's CDR3 is CAISESGEDTEAFF. The CDR3 coding sequence is TGTGCCATCAGTGAGTCGGGAGAAGACACTGAAGCTTTCTTT.

The chain uses TRBV7-2 and TRBJ1-1; a weak D match, TRBD1 (6 bases). Between the trimmed V and J ends, which lost 5 bases and 5 bases, there was a span of 15 bases. Germline CDR1 reads SGHTA; CDR2 reads FQGNSA. The CDR3 totals 14 residues. CDR3 bases: TGTGCCAGCAGCCGGGACAATGGGTGGACTGAAGCTTTCTTT. Protein sequence: CASSRDNGWTEAFF.

This chain uses TRBV6-5 with TRBJ2-5; D possibly corresponds to TRBD1 (8 bases). V was pared by 6 bases and J by 6 bases, with 14 bases between. Germline loops: CDR1 MNHEY, CDR2 SVGAGI. The CDR3 runs to 13 residues. The DNA for the CDR3 is TGTGCCAGCAGAACAGGGGGAGGGAAGACCCAGTACTTC. Amino acid sequence: CASRTGGGKTQYF.

A remark on this clone: At one of its ends the junction is not consistent with the germline gene, which may arise from a read error. V and J are TRBV14 and TRBJ1-6; possible D gene TRBD1, 6 bases. The CDR3 has 16 residues. Germline V gives CDR1 SGHDN, CDR2 FVKESK. CDR3 in DNA: TGTGCCAGCAGCCAAGATCGGGGGGGCTATGATTCACCCCTCCACTTT. Protein sequence: CASSQDRGGYDSPLHF.

The V gene is TRBV28, the J gene TRBJ1-6; 11 positions agree with TRBD1. Trimming cost V 7 bases and J 6 bases; bases outside gene matches: 11. The CDR3 totals 17 residues. Germline lookup yields CDR1 MDHEN and CDR2 SYDVKM. The CDR3 is CASTPLGQGGVNSPLHF. The CDR3 DNA reads as TGTGCCAGCACCCCTCTGGGACAGGGGGGGGTTAATTCACCCCTCCACTTT.

The gene calls are TRBV4-1 and TRBJ1-1; 8 bases line up with TRBD1. J lost 4 bases, V lost 4 bases, and 5 bases had no gene match. The CDR3 totals 14 residues. Germline loops: CDR1 MGHRA, CDR2 YSYEKL. Written as DNA, the CDR3 is TGCGCCAGCAGCCGGACAGGGTCTGGCACTGAAGCTTTCTTT. Its protein product is CASSRTGSGTEAFF.

Only one count was recorded for this clone. The rearrangement links TRBV19 to TRBJ2-7; TRBD1 agrees at 8 bases. V lost 5 bases and J lost 3; bases outside the gene matches: 6. The CDR3 extends over 14 amino acids. From germline, CDR1 is LNHDA and CDR2 SQIVND (reference sequence). The CDR3 DNA follows: TGTGCCAGTAGTCAGCAGGGGGCCGACTACGAGCAGTACTTC. This sequence encodes CASSQQGADYEQYF.

The chain links TRBV3-1 (or the pseudogene TRBV3-2) to TRBJ1-5; 9 nucleotides line up with TRBD1. CDR1 and CDR2 from the germline V gene are LGHDT and YNNKEL (reference sequence). CDR3 length: 15 residues. V was clipped by 5 bases and J by 0 bases; unmatched bases: 2. The CDR3 DNA reads TGTGCCAGCAGCGTGGGACAGGGTAGCAATCAGCCCCAGCATTTT. Protein: CASSVGQGSNQPQHF.

The V call is TRBV5-4, the J call TRBJ1-3; the D is unclear. V shed 4 bases and J shed 0 bases, with 17 bases lying between them. In germline, CDR1 is SGHNT, CDR2 YYREEE (reference sequence). The CDR3 is made up of 17 amino acids. The CDR3 sequence: CASSPQAAFSSGNTIYF. DNA for the CDR3: TGTGCCAGCAGCCCCCAGGCAGCTTTTAGCTCTGGAAACACCATATATTTT. Supplemented by reference TRBV5-4 and TRBJ1-3, the full variable domain reads ETGVTQSPTHLIKTRGQQVTLRCSSQSGHNTVSWYQQALGQGPQFIFQYYREEENGRGNFPPRFSGLQFPNYSSELNVNALELDDSALYLCASSPQAAFSSGNTIYFGEGSWLTVV.

The rearrangement uses TRBV11-2 and TRBJ2-7, with 7 bases aligning to TRBD2. With 1 base clipped from V and 3 bases from J, the junction kept 3 bases outside the gene matches. There are 14 residues in the CDR3. Germline V lookup: CDR1 SGHAT, CDR2 FQNNGV. CDR3 loop: CASSLGSGVYEQYF. CDR3 nucleotides: TGTGCCAGCAGCTTAGGGAGCGGGGTCTACGAGCAGTACTTC.

The chain links TRBV20-1 to TRBJ1-5, with TRBD1 as a possible D gene (5 bases). The V and J ends lost 3 bases and 7 bases respectively, with 19 bases between them. Germline CDR1 is DFQATT and CDR2 is SNEGSKA (reference sequence). There are 15 residues in the CDR3. The CDR3 nucleotides read TGCAGTGCTAGTCCAGGCAGGGAGGTTGGACAGCCCCAGCATTTT. Its protein product is CSASPGREVGQPQHF.

The genes are TRBV3-1 (or the pseudogene TRBV3-2) and TRBJ1-2; D might be TRBD1 (5 bases). The CDR3 length is 14 residues. CDR1 is LGHDT and CDR2 is YNNKEL in the germline V gene (reference sequence). Deletions cut 4 bases from V and 8 bases from J, with 17 bases between. CDR3 region: CASSPLLQGGGYTF. The CDR3 DNA sequence: TGTGCCAGCAGCCCGCTGCTCCAGGGAGGAGGCTACACCTTC.

The gene calls are TRBV27 and TRBJ1-4, with TRBD1 matching 8 bases. The CDR3 spans 15 residues. V shed 2 bases and J 8 bases; nucleotides not matched to a gene: 7. Germline V gene lookup returns CDR1 MNHEY and CDR2 SMNVEV (reference sequence). In DNA form, the CDR3 reads TGTGCCAGCAGTTTAGGGGGACAGGTCGGCGAAAAACTGTTTTTT. Protein sequence: CASSLGGQVGEKLFF.

This clone was seen a single time. This chain connects TRBV5-1 to TRBJ2-3; no clear D. The CDR3 is 13 residues long. The V gene's germline CDR1 is SGHRS and CDR2 YFSETQ. Between the trimmed V and J ends, which lost 7 bases and 2 bases, there was a span of 11 bases. CDR3 nucleotides: TGCGCCAGCCGTGGAGTGTTCACAGATACGCAGTATTTT. It translates to CASRGVFTDTQYF.

The V call is TRBV5-1, the J call TRBJ2-3; 8 positions match TRBD2. Germline loops: CDR1 SGHRS, CDR2 YFSETQ. The CDR3 spans 14 residues. V lost 0 bases and J lost 3; bases outside the gene matches: 0. As DNA, the CDR3 is TGCGCCAGCAGCTTGGGCGGGGGGACAGATACGCAGTATTTT. Protein product: CASSLGGGTDTQYF.

This clone was picked up one time. The chain has TRBV19 and TRBJ1-5, with D perhaps TRBD1 (5 bases). Trimming pared 3 bases from V and 6 bases from J, leaving 9 bases between. Germline loops: CDR1 LNHDA, CDR2 SQIVND (reference sequence). CDR3 length: 13 amino acids. CDR3 sequence reads: CASSIVRGQPQHF. CDR3 in DNA: TGTGCCAGTAGTATCGTTAGGGGTCAGCCCCAGCATTTT.

The V gene is TRBV5-4, the J gene TRBJ2-5; 11 bases are shared with TRBD2. Trimming cost V 4 bases and J 3 bases; bases outside gene matches: 2. Germline values: CDR1 SGHNT, CDR2 YYREEE (reference sequence). The CDR3 covers 14 residues. The CDR3 sequence: CASSRLAGKETQYF. The CDR3 region has the DNA TGTGCCAGCAGCCGACTAGCGGGGAAAGAGACCCAGTACTTC.

This rearrangement joins TRBV27 to TRBJ1-1; possible D gene TRBD1, 5 bases. CDR1 is MNHEY, CDR2 SMNVEV, per germline (reference sequence). The CDR3 covers 14 residues. The ends were cut back, 3 bases at V and 0 bases at J, with 8 bases in the middle. This chain's CDR3 is CASSFSRVNTEAFF. The CDR3 bases are TGTGCCAGCAGTTTTTCCAGGGTGAACACTGAAGCTTTCTTT.

This clone was recorded once. The chain recombines TRBV4-3 with TRBJ1-6; D perhaps matches TRBD1 (5 bases). Trimming left V 0 bases short and J 12 bases short, with 21 bases between. Germline V gene sequence: CDR1 LGHNA, CDR2 YSLEER. CDR3 length: 17 residues. CDR3 amino acids: CASSQEYSLGGDRPLHF. CDR3 in DNA: TGCGCCAGCAGCCAAGAGTATTCGCTGGGGGGGGATCGACCCCTCCACTTT.